This TCR beta chain is from a study of cytomegalovirus exposure and HLA in healthy donors. Study results and limitations: Prior analysis indicated that the majority of TCR beta V segments exhibited productivity approximately 87% or approximately 30% of the time.

Note on this clone: Antigen: not known.

V trimming: 6 bases; J trimming: 4 bases; junction bases outside the gene matches: 3. This CDR3 has 14 residues. CDR1 is WSHSY and CDR2 is SAAADI in the germline V gene. Primers: 60 Vbeta forward and 13 Jbeta reverse. Measured with immunoSEQ multiplex PCR; TCRdb has only the in-frame clones, and not every one. The sample has tens of thousands of clones; around 75% are singletons. The receptor was derived from a man aged 50 to 60 in good health and CMV-seropositive. The chain carries TRBV10-2 and TRBJ2-7; 13 nucleotides line up with TRBD2. The specimen sequenced was PBMCs. Here the CDR3 reads CASRTSGRKYEQYF. DNA for the CDR3: TGCGCCAGCAGGACTAGCGGGAGGAAGTACGAGCAGTACTTC.